What follows are 12 T cell receptor beta chains derived from one specimen sequenced in a study of control samples from healthy donors and cancer patients. Libraries were prepared by immunoSEQ multiplex PCR; TCRdb keeps only in-frame clonotypes and omits some of them. The data contain 350,000 to 450,000 clones, approximately 90% of them seen just once; the ten biggest clones take up around 6.8%. What was sequenced was PBMCs. These receptors came from a man aged 35-49 years with head and neck cancer.

This chain uses TRBV9 with TRBJ1-1; D possibly corresponds to TRBD1 (6 bases). This CDR3 contains 14 residues. Trimming stripped 0 bases from V and 1 base from J, with 7 bases between. Per the germline V gene, CDR1 is SGDLS and CDR2 is YYNGEE. The CDR3 sequence is CASSVAGQNTEAFF. For the CDR3, the DNA is TGTGCCAGCAGCGTAGCGGGACAGAACACTGAAGCTTTCTTT. Full variable domain (rest looked up from reference TRBV9 and TRBJ1-1): DSGVTQTPKHLITATGQRVTLRCSPRSGDLSVYWYQQSLDQGLQFLIQYYNGEERAKGNILERFSAQQFPDLHSELNLSSLELGDSALYFCASSVAGQNTEAFFGQGTRLTVV.

The V call is TRBV7-8, the J call TRBJ1-4; no firm D call. Germline loops: CDR1 SGHVS, CDR2 FQNEAQ. V was clipped by 5 bases and J by 2 bases, with 12 bases between them. The CDR3 is 15 amino acids. The chain's CDR3 is CASSGPRTTNEKLFF. CDR3 in DNA: TGTGCCAGCAGCGGACCCAGGACGACTAATGAAAAACTGTTTTTT.

The chain has TRBV6-6 and TRBJ2-1, with 11 bases that match TRBD2. The junction had 6 bases not matched to a gene; V was cut back by 4 bases and J by 4 bases. CDR3 length: 16 residues. From germline, CDR1 is MNHNY and CDR2 SVGAGI (reference sequence). In DNA, the CDR3 is TGTGCCAGCAGTTTCAGACTAGCGGGACGGTACAATGAGCAGTTCTTC. This gives the protein CASSFRLAGRYNEQFF.

The chain couples TRBV6-2 or TRBV6-3 to TRBJ1-4; D call uncertain. Trimming took 0 bases from V and 0 from J, leaving 5 bases between them. The CDR3 covers 15 residues. The germline CDR1 and CDR2 sequences are MNHEY and SVGEGT. The CDR3, as DNA: TGTGCCAGCAGTTACTCCCTCTCAACTAATGAAAAACTGTTTTTT. It specifies CASSYSLSTNEKLFF.

V and J are TRBV11-2 and TRBJ1-6, with TRBD1 matching over 7 bases. Germline V CDR1 and CDR2: SGHAT, FQNNGV. V lost 3 bases, J lost 6 bases, and 2 bases stayed unmatched. The length of the CDR3 is 14 residues. The CDR3 nucleotides read TGTGCCAGCAGCTTTAACAGGGGTAATTCACCCCTCCACTTT. Translating gives CASSFNRGNSPLHF.

This chain links TRBV7-2 with TRBJ1-3; 8 bases are shared with TRBD1. The V and J ends lost 5 bases and 2 bases, in that order; junction bases with no gene match: 2. The CDR3 length is 14 residues. Germline CDR1 SGHTA, CDR2 FQGNSA. DNA of the CDR3: TGTGCCAGCAGCCAGGGGGCAGCTGGAAACACCATATATTTT. It specifies CASSQGAAGNTIYF.

This chain links TRBV27 with TRBJ1-4; 8 bases match TRBD1. Per the germline V gene, CDR1 is MNHEY and CDR2 is SMNVEV (reference sequence). The V segment lost 2 bases and the J segment 2 bases; nucleotides outside the gene matches: 1. The CDR3 totals 15 residues. The CDR3 bases are TGTGCCAGCAGTTTACAGGGGGCCACTAATGAAAAACTGTTTTTT. Its protein is CASSLQGATNEKLFF.

The chain combines TRBV7-3 with TRBJ2-3; 14 positions match TRBD2. The germline V gene encodes CDR1 SGHTA and CDR2 FQGTGA. The CDR3 is made up of 22 amino acids. Trimming at V came to 11 bases and at J to 1 base, leaving 26 bases not matched to a gene. The CDR3 is CAQSSHLPGTSGGHQCTDTQYF. The CDR3 DNA reads TGTGCCCAGAGCAGCCATCTTCCCGGGACTAGCGGGGGCCACCAGTGCACAGATACGCAGTATTTT.

V and J are TRBV12-5 and TRBJ2-5; 11 bases fit TRBD2. The length of the CDR3 is 15 residues. With V trimmed by 6 bases and J by 5 bases, 8 bases remained unmatched. In germline, CDR1 is LGHNT, CDR2 FRNRAP. CDR3 amino acids: CASGEASGGTETQYF. As DNA, the CDR3 is TGTGCTAGTGGGGAAGCTAGCGGGGGGACGGAGACCCAGTACTTC.

J is TRBJ2-2 and V is TRBV27; weak D call: TRBD2 (6 bases). The CDR3 sequence is 17 residues long. Trimming pared 6 bases from V and 2 bases from J, leaving 19 bases between. CDR1 and CDR2 from the germline V gene are MNHEY and SMNVEV (reference sequence). The CDR3 spells CASSTHGLAVNTGELFF. CDR3 in DNA: TGTGCCAGCAGCACACACGGGTTAGCGGTAAACACCGGGGAGCTGTTTTTT.

The V call is TRBV19, the J call TRBJ2-7; D remains unclear. This CDR3 contains 14 residues. Trimming cost V 6 bases and J 0 bases, with 12 bases left between them. Per germline, CDR1 LNHDA and CDR2 SQIVND (reference sequence). The CDR3 spells CASSGRNYSYEQYF. The CDR3 DNA follows: TGTGCCAGTAGCGGTCGTAACTACTCCTACGAGCAGTACTTC.

The chain couples TRBV19 to TRBJ1-4; no firm D call. The CDR3 has 17 residues. Germline values: CDR1 LNHDA, CDR2 SQIVND (reference sequence). The V and J ends lost 5 bases and 0 bases respectively, with 16 bases between them. The CDR3 here is CASSPDLTPATNEKLFF. The CDR3, as DNA: TGTGCCAGTAGTCCGGACCTCACCCCTGCAACTAATGAAAAACTGTTTTTT.